One T cell receptor (beta chain) is described in this entry. The antigen is not known. Following a re-call of the 5' RACE reads, TCRdb has one entry per CDR3 protein and lacks DNA. This repertoire includes 350,000 to 500,000 distinct CDR3 sequences. These data come from a study of T cells expressing NK-cell markers. Study as a whole: With respect to HCMV, most of the eight sequenced donors were seropositive, and one was seronegative.

The study's findings and limits: Clarity on HCMV specificity was lacking for the expanded NKG2C+ T cell clones. These same clonotypes (in several donors) also led the CD3+CD56-NKG2C+ fraction.

The CDR3 spans 14 residues. Germline assignment: CDR1 SGHTA and CDR2 FQGTGA. The clonotype originates from a woman aged 18-70 years in good health. Specimen: blood T cells: a sorted CD56 or NKG2C T cell subset, CD4+ or CD8+ T cells, or bulk PBMC T cells (not recorded which). This chain links TRBV7-3 with TRBJ2-3; TCRdb proposes TRBD2, but this gene call is untestable without DNA. The CDR3 sequence is CASSPTSPTDTQYF. Variable domain in full (rest from reference TRBV7-3 and TRBJ2-3): GAGVSQTPSNKVTEKGKYVELRCDPISGHTALYWYRQSLGQGPEFLIYFQGTGAADDSGLPNDRFFAVRPEGSVSTLKIQRTERGDSAVYLCASSPTSPTDTQYFGPGTRLTVL.